This TCR beta chain came from a study of blood T cell repertoires in COVID-19. Whole-study context: Samples taken during acute and convalescent COVID-19 were collected in the United States, Italy and Spain. The analysed material was cDNA or gDNA that came from T cells, B-cell-depleted T cells, or PBMCs.

The CDR3 runs to 15 residues. Germline values: CDR1 SGHTA, CDR2 FQGNSA. The V and J ends lost 5 bases and 2 bases, in that order; junction bases with no gene match: 4. Original data processing: Amplification of reference gene primers was used by the study to estimate nucleated cell counts. The data were produced by immunoSEQ multiplex PCR, yet TCRdb's version contains in-frame clones alone and is incomplete. V, J and clone size are those of that table, while D and trimming were read from the DNA. The top ten clones hold about 4.7% of a sample with tens of thousands of clones, 88% of them seen once. V usage is TRBV7-2 and J usage is TRBJ2-7; 12 bases fit TRBD2. This sequence originates from a human donor in a cohort sampled during active COVID-19. The sample consisted of peripheral blood. The CDR3 DNA reads TGTGCCAGCAGCACGACTAGCGGGAGTCCCTACGAGCAGTACTTC. It specifies CASSTTSGSPYEQYF.